This T cell receptor beta chain was recovered during a study of T cell responses to AZD1222 COVID-19 vaccine. As for this clone: Its antigen is not identified.

TCRdb's table, derived via immunoSEQ multiplex PCR, lists solely in-frame clones and lacks some. The sample records roughly 160,000 clones, approximately 87% being singletons. Findings and limits, study-wide: Nearly half of spike-specific TCRs reportedly target variant regions that are unmutated in the B.1.351 and B.1.1.7 variants.

The source of this sequence is an adult who received the AZD1222 COVID-19 vaccine. Sequences were derived from peripheral blood, sampled 28 days after the second AZD1222 dose.

The CDR3 DNA reads as TGTGCCAGCAGCCAAACCTCCGGGACAGCTAATTCACCCCTCCACTTT. Translated, it gives CASSQTSGTANSPLHF. The chain has TRBV5-4 and TRBJ1-6, with TRBD1 matching 7 bases. The V segment lost 4 bases and the J segment 6 bases; nucleotides outside the gene matches: 10. CDR3 length: 16 amino acids. Germline V CDR1 and CDR2: SGHNT, YYREEE (reference sequence).